This T cell receptor (beta chain) is from a study of T cells in Graves' hyperthyroidism and ophthalmopathy. Trimming took 6 bases from V and 4 from J, leaving 15 bases between them. Germline V gene data show CDR1 as MNHNY and CDR2 as SVGAGI (reference sequence). CDR3 length equals 14 residues. Amplified TCR beta CDR3 regions came from RNA transcripts. An initial round of RT-PCR targeting the TCR CDR3 relied on the HTBI primer set. TCRdb independently ran MiXCR on the multiplex PCR reads; one entry per CDR3 protein. The sample contains 750,000 to 900,000 distinct CDR3 sequences, about two fifths of which appear only once. Patients aged 18 to 65 had newly diagnosed hyperthyroidism of under 2 months' duration.

Material for sequencing was blood. This sequence originates from a man younger than 35 with Graves' hyperthyroidism. This chain links TRBV6-6 with TRBJ1-2; D is uncertain. CDR3 bases: TGTGCCAGCAGCCAGGAGGTTTTTGGCTATGGCTACACCTTC. It encodes CASSQEVFGYGYTF.